This TCR beta chain appears in the sequencing data of a study of blood T cell repertoires in COVID-19. Background on the study: Italy, Spain and the United States were the sources of the convalescent and acute COVID-19 samples. Sample material is recorded as cDNA or gDNA derived from T cells, B-cell-depleted T cells, or PBMCs.

Under the authors' procedure: Estimation of nucleated cell counts was performed using reference gene primer amplification. Assay: immunoSEQ multiplex PCR; the TCRdb copy retains only in-frame clones and omits some. V and J calls and clone size follow that table, whereas D and trimming were derived from the DNA. The sample consists of 200,000 to 250,000 clones, 88% of them appearing once. CDR3 length equals 14 residues. V shed 6 bases and J shed 2 bases, with 12 bases lying between them. The V gene's germline CDR1 is MNHEY and CDR2 SMNVEV (reference sequence). The sequencing sample was made of peripheral blood. The J gene is TRBJ2-3, the V gene TRBV27; D is possibly TRBD1 (5 bases). This clonotype was obtained from a man aged 18 to 30 with active or convalescent COVID-19. The CDR3 spells CASSLLGPTDTQYF. In DNA form, the CDR3 reads TGTGCCAGCAGCCTCCTGGGGCCCACAGATACGCAGTATTTT.